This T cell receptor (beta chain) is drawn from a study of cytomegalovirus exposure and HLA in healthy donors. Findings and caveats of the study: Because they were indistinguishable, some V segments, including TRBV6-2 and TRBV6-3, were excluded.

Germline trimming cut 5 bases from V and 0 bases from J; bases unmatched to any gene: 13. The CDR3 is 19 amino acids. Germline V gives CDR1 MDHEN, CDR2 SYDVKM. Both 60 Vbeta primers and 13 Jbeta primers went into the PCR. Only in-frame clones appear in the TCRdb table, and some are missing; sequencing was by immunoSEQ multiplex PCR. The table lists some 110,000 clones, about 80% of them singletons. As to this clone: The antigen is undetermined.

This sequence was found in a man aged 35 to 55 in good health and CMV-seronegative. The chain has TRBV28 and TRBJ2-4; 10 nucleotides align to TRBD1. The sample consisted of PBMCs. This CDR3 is CASSHSGTGAVLAKNIQYF. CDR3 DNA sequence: TGTGCCAGCAGTCATTCCGGGACAGGGGCCGTCCTAGCCAAAAACATTCAGTACTTC. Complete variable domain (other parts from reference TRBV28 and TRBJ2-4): DVKVTQSSRYLVKRTGEKVFLECVQDMDHENMFWYRQDPGLGLRLIYFSYDVKMKEKGDIPEGYSVSREKKERFSLILESASTNQTSMYLCASSHSGTGAVLAKNIQYFGAGTRLSVL.